A single sample is the source of the 6 T cell receptor beta chains below, sequenced in a study of T-cell reconstitution after alpha-beta-depleted transplantation in children. Unique molecular identifiers were used in preparing the TCRbeta library. TCRdb fed the PCR reads into MiXCR, producing one record per CDR3 protein. The sample lists about 640,000 distinct CDR3 sequences, roughly 13% seen once, with around 2.2% in the top ten. The specimen comprised PBMCs, mostly from graft donor cells, sampled 360 days after TCRalphabeta/CD19-depleted stem cell transplant. These receptors were obtained from a male patient between 10 and 17 years old who had a stem cell transplant for acute myeloid leukemia, so the T cells may come from the graft donor.

This clonotype was seen a single time. The chain employs TRBV7-6 and TRBJ2-5; D may be TRBD1 (6 bases). Trimming removed 0 bases at V and 2 bases at J, with 10 bases between. CDR1 and CDR2 from the germline V gene are SGHVS and FNYEAQ. The CDR3 has 15 amino acids. The CDR3 DNA reads TGTGCCAGCAGCTTAGCGCTCACAGGGCAAGAGACCCAGTACTTC. It specifies CASSLALTGQETQYF.

The CDR3 reads CASSVGTNGNTGELFF. CDR3 in DNA: TGTGCCAGCAGTGTGGGAACTAACGGAAACACCGGGGAGCTGTTTTTT. This chain connects TRBV28 to TRBJ2-2; the D is unclear. Trimming took 5 bases from V and 2 from J, leaving 15 bases between them. CDR3 size: 16 residues. Germline-derived CDR1 and CDR2 are MDHEN and SYDVKM.

This clonotype occurred a few times. In DNA, the CDR3 is TGCAGTGCTGGCTGGGACAGAAACTATGGCTACACCTTC. Translated, it gives CSAGWDRNYGYTF. This sequence joins TRBV20-1 and TRBJ1-2, with 7 bases identical to TRBD1. The V segment lost 5 bases and the J segment 2 bases; nucleotides outside the gene matches: 5. Germline CDR1 is DFQATT and CDR2 is SNEGSKA (reference sequence). This CDR3 has 13 amino acids.

The rearrangement uses TRBV4-2 and TRBJ2-5, with 9 nucleotides matching TRBD2. This CDR3 comprises 15 residues. Germline V gives CDR1 LGHNA, CDR2 YNFKEQ. V shed 1 base, J shed 4 bases, and the junction held 4 bases outside the gene matches. Here the CDR3 DNA reads TGTGCCAGCAGCCAAGGACTAGCGGAGAGAGAGACCCAGTACTTC. It specifies CASSQGLAERETQYF.

This clonotype was counted only a few times. The rearrangement uses TRBV7-2 and TRBJ2-3, with 7 bases lining up with TRBD2. The CDR3 loop spans 14 amino acids. The germline V gene encodes CDR1 SGHTA and CDR2 FQGNSA. Trimming took 4 bases from V and 4 from J; bases not matched to a gene: 5. The CDR3 protein is CASSSAGAADTQYF. The CDR3 DNA is TGTGCCAGCAGCTCGGCGGGAGCCGCAGATACGCAGTATTTT.

This clonotype showed up just a few times. V and J are TRBV28 and TRBJ2-5; 7 nucleotides match TRBD2. The germline V gene has CDR1 MDHEN and CDR2 SYDVKM. The CDR3 extends over 15 amino acids. The V and J ends lost 2 bases and 5 bases, in that order; junction bases with no gene match: 8. In DNA, the CDR3 is TGTGCCAGCAGTTTAGATCTAGCGGTATTGGAGACCCAGTACTTC. Amino acids: CASSLDLAVLETQYF.